A selection of T cell receptor beta chains follows, all from one sample in a study of control samples from healthy donors and cancer patients. Assay used: immunoSEQ multiplex PCR; TCRdb lists only in-frame clones, some missing. There are 120,000 or so clones in the sample; approximately 90% occur only once, and about 12% lies in the top ten. Sequenced material: blood. These TCRs come from a man under 40 in good health. Each CDR3 is given with its conserved first and last residue. Fields, in order: clone size, J gene, D gene, V gene, CDR3 protein, CDR3 DNA. The D gene is left open where the match is weak. Expanded clones get a size class; other rows say once, few or many, or leave the size out.

>-|TRBJ2-5|-|TRBV9
CASSVGQGQETQYF
TGTGCCAGCAGCGTAGGGCAGGGCCAAGAGACCCAGTACTTC
>once|TRBJ2-1|-|TRBV21-1
CASSKRVEGLSYNEQFF
TGTGCCAGCAGCAAAAGGGTAGAGGGGCTGTCCTACAATGAGCAGTTCTTC
>-|TRBJ2-7|TRBD1|TRBV2
CASSTRQGRRSYEQYF
TGTGCCAGCAGTACGAGACAGGGCCGACGCTCCTACGAGCAGTACTTC
>-|TRBJ1-2|-|TRBV11-3
CASSLRGGYGYTF
TGTGCCAGCAGCTTAAGGGGGGGCTATGGCTACACCTTC
>-|TRBJ2-5|-|TRBV7-3
CASSLDGLQTQYF
TGTGCCAGCAGCTTGGACGGACTTCAGACCCAGTACTTC
>-|TRBJ1-1|-|TRBV7-9
CASSLSGTTNTEAFF
TGTGCCAGCAGCTTAAGCGGGACAACGAACACTGAAGCTTTCTTT
>-|TRBJ1-4|-|TRBV19
CASSIMSTNEKLFF
TGTGCCAGTAGTATCATGTCAACTAATGAAAAACTGTTTTTT
>few|TRBJ1-1|TRBD1|TRBV5-8
CASSLGTGEWSTEAFF
TGTGCCAGCAGCTTAGGGACAGGGGAATGGAGCACTGAAGCTTTCTTT
>-|TRBJ1-1|-|TRBV6-4
CASSPNTEAFF
TGTGCCAGCAGTCCGAACACTGAAGCTTTCTTT
>-|TRBJ2-5|TRBD2|TRBV7-9
CASRRLAGGSETQYF
TGTGCCAGCAGACGACTAGCGGGGGGGTCGGAGACCCAGTACTTC
>many|TRBJ2-3|-|TRBV5-1
CASSLDSGTDTQYF
TGCGCCAGCAGCTTGGACTCGGGCACAGATACGCAGTATTTT
>-|TRBJ1-4|-|TRBV5-1
CASSLGSTNEKLFF
TGCGCCAGCAGCTTGGGGTCAACTAATGAAAAACTGTTTTTT
>-|TRBJ2-3|-|TRBV4-1
CASSQDRTSTDTQYF
TGCGCCAGCAGCCAAGATCGGACTAGCACAGATACGCAGTATTTT